This T cell receptor beta chain was sequenced in a study of memory CD4+ T cells and cytomegalovirus serostatus. Measured with immunoSEQ multiplex PCR; TCRdb has only the in-frame clones, and not every one. The repertoire consists of over 50,000 clones, with about 80% occurring once and the leading ten covering 1.6%. The CDR3 spans 13 residues. Trimming took 7 bases from V and 6 from J; bases not matched to a gene: 6. Germline V CDR1 and CDR2: MDHEN, SYDVKM. Points on this clone: What it binds is unknown.

Regarding the study as a whole: A US-trained random forest predicted CMV serostatus with median AUC around 0.9. The CMV-associated TCR signature appears largely within the CD4+ memory repertoire.

The sort gate was single viable CD3+CD4+CD8-CD45RO+ cells for memory CD4+ T cells. Serum IgG to CMV pp150, pp28, p38 and p52 defined serostatus. The sample was memory CD4+ T cells from blood. This receptor was obtained from an adult in good health and CMV-seronegative. V gene TRBV28 combines with J gene TRBJ2-7, with 10 bases lining up with TRBD2. As DNA, the CDR3 is TGTGCCAGCACTAGCGGGAGAGTGGGCGAGCAGTACTTC. Protein: CASTSGRVGEQYF.